This TCR beta chain was captured by sequencing in a study of blood T cells in healthy people across ages. This CDR3 has 13 residues. Per germline, CDR1 MGHRA and CDR2 YSYEKL. This clonotype showed up just a few times. Its target is not known. It was with a sample-barcoded 5' primer and a J-beta primer mix that a second PCR of roughly 6 to 12 cycles was run. Using its own MiXCR run on the 5' RACE reads, TCRdb lists one record per CDR3 protein. The repertoire holds 800,000 or so distinct CDR3 sequences, with about 25% as singletons. Donors each provided roughly 9.6 milliliters of peripheral blood. Per sample, no less than 5 micrograms of total RNA were extracted. Findings and caveats of the study: Per million T cells, TCR beta diversity dropped about linearly as age rose.

These data were also reused for a study on T cells of mothers and their children. That study reports: Researchers put all of the extracted RNA into cDNA synthesis, using 1.5 ug per 15 ul.

The V and J genes are TRBV4-1 and TRBJ2-7, with D hard to call. The DNA end is a closer match to TRBJ2-5, so the J assignment may be wrong. Input material: blood. The sequence was collected from a boy under 18 in good health. The CDR3 here is CASSQGVLETQYF. The CDR3 coding sequence is TGCGCCAGCAGCCAAGGGGTTTTGGAGACCCAGTACTTC.